This T cell receptor (delta chain) was sequenced during a study of human gamma delta and Vdelta1 T cells (dated by TCRdb to between 2018 and 2020). For context, the study as a whole: Delta One T cells, Vd1+ gamma-delta T cells, were investigated in the study as cytotoxic effectors against acute myeloid leukemia.

Findings and caveats that apply to the study as a whole: Polyclonality and broad cytotoxic targeting of acute myeloid leukemia were reported for Delta One T cells.

This clone has just a few counts. What this receptor recognizes is not known. It has no much larger one-base neighbor in the sample; base qualities were not kept. The V end gives up 4 bases and the J end 0 bases, leaving 26 bases in the junction not matched to a gene. Per the germline V gene, TSWWSYY is the CDR1 and QGS is the CDR2. The CDR3 holds 24 amino acids from the cysteine to the phenylalanine. This entry keeps only the CDR3 DNA: 72 bases, framed from base 1. Receptor libraries were prepared by PCR. The sequencer was an Illumina MiSeq. TCRdb called clones from the public reads with CATT, and repeated DNA sequences were later combined into one row. Recorded for this sample are over 5,500 delta-chain clones; 30% to 45% of them occurred a single time. Approximately 6.3% of the sample is held by the ten biggest clonotypes.

In this chain, TRDV1 is recombined with TRDJ1; 13 junctional bases match TRDD3. The sequencing input was Vdelta1 gamma-delta T cells from blood grown in culture (DOT cells). This sample's cell subset or site label indicates: Delta One T cells, in vitro expanded/differentiated Vd1+ gamma-delta T cells. This sequence originates from a human donor in good health. Read as DNA, the sequence is TGTGCTCTTGGGGGTTATTTCCTATCTAATCTGATACTGGGGGATACGAAGTACACCGATAAACTCATCTTT. Its amino acids are CALGGYFLSNLILGDTKYTDKLIF.